The 16 T cell receptor beta chains listed next were all sequenced from one sample in a study of CD8+CD57+ T cells in acquired aplastic anemia. Patients chosen for sequencing had CD8+CD57+ cells that had expanded, as shown by flow cytometry. Genomic DNA, the template, was used for profiling of the TCR beta VDJ and CDR3. TCRdb ran MiXCR on the reads and lists one entry per CDR3 protein. The repertoire holds fewer than 250,000 distinct CDR3 sequences, with around 45% as singletons. Input material: sorted CD4+, CD8+, or CD8+CD57+ T cells (not recorded which) from PBMCs. These receptors all stem from a human donor with aplastic anemia.

This clonotype appeared many times. The chain is built from TRBV30 and TRBJ1-2; no clear D. Germline loops: CDR1 GTSNPN, CDR2 SVGIG (reference sequence). The CDR3 covers 10 residues. The ends were cut back, 7 bases at V and 7 bases at J, with 10 bases in the middle. The CDR3 here is CAYAGGGYTF. CDR3 in DNA: TGTGCCTACGCTGGAGGTGGCTACACCTTC.

Note on this clonotype: This may come from a read error, since a much larger clone is one base off. The chain links TRBV11-2 to TRBJ2-7; D is uncertain. V dropped 4 bases and J dropped 6 bases, with 22 bases sitting between them. Germline CDR1 SGHAT, CDR2 FQNNGV. The CDR3 is made up of 16 amino acids. CDR3 nucleotide sequence: TGTGCCAGCAGCTCCCATCCCGAGTACCCAGCCTGCGAGCAGTACTTC. It codes for CASSSHPEYPACEQYF.

A word on this clonotype: A much larger clone sits a single nucleotide away, making a read error possible. The chain carries TRBV7-9 and TRBJ1-5; D remains ambiguous. Per the germline V gene, CDR1 is SEHNR and CDR2 is FQNEAQ (reference sequence). Deletions cut 3 bases from V and 4 bases from J, with 4 bases between. The CDR3 contains 12 residues. The CDR3 DNA reads as TGTGCCAGCAGCTTTGGAAATCAGCCCCAGCATTTT. Amino acid sequence: CASSFGNQPQHF.

The rearrangement links TRBV7-2 to TRBJ1-1, with D unresolved. Trimming removed 5 bases at V and 2 bases at J, with 15 bases between. Germline CDR1 and CDR2: SGHTA and FQGNSA. The CDR3 loop spans 15 amino acids. The CDR3 sequence is CASSLLSGSNTEAFF. The CDR3 DNA sequence: TGTGCCAGCAGCCTCCTGAGCGGTAGTAACACTGAAGCTTTCTTT.

The chain couples TRBV6-5 to TRBJ2-5; D gene uncertain. This CDR3 has 13 residues. The V end lost 7 bases, the J end lost 3 bases, and 12 bases lay between the germline ends. Germline CDR1 reads MNHEY; CDR2 reads SVGAGI. CDR3 DNA sequence: TGTGCCAGCATCTGGGGTTATGAAGAGACCCAGTACTTC. The encoded protein is CASIWGYEETQYF.

The chain recombines TRBV30 with TRBJ1-1; TRBD1 might be the D (6 bases). V lost 0 bases and J lost 4, with 15 bases in between. Looked up from germline, CDR1 is GTSNPN and CDR2 is SVGIG (reference sequence). This CDR3 has 15 amino acids. The CDR3 region has the DNA TGTGCCTGGAGTGTAGTGGGGGGGCAGGGCACTGAAGCTTTCTTT. Amino acids: CAWSVVGGQGTEAFF.

The sample holds a few counts of this clonotype. The V gene is TRBV20-1, the J gene TRBJ1-1; 8 positions agree with TRBD1. This CDR3 comprises 14 residues. In germline, CDR1 is DFQATT, CDR2 SNEGSKA (reference sequence). V lost 4 bases, J lost 0 bases, and 4 bases stayed unmatched. The CDR3 nucleotides read TGCAGTGCTACTATGACAGGGGTGAACACTGAAGCTTTCTTT. Protein: CSATMTGVNTEAFF.

CDR3 nucleotide sequence: TGCAGCGTTGTTGGCAGGGGCTACGAGCAGTACTTC. Encoded protein: CSVVGRGYEQYF. The V gene is TRBV29-1, the J gene TRBJ2-7; a weak D match, TRBD1 (6 bases). Germline CDR1 and CDR2: SQVTM and ANQGSEA. The CDR3 length is 12 residues. Trimming left V 4 bases short and J 3 bases short, with 10 bases between.

The chain employs TRBV15 and TRBJ1-2; the match to TRBD1 covers 7 bases. The length of the CDR3 is 16 residues. Germline CDR1 is LNHNV and CDR2 is YYDKDF (reference sequence). V lost 3 bases and J lost 6; bases outside the gene matches: 13. Here the CDR3 DNA reads TGTGCCACCAGCAGGGACGACAGGGCTAGGGGAAATGGCTACACCTTC. This sequence encodes CATSRDDRARGNGYTF.

This clonotype appeared a few times. V is TRBV27 and J is TRBJ2-1, with a possible D match to TRBD1 (5 bases). This CDR3 is 15 amino acids long. V lost 6 bases and J lost 7, with 19 bases in between. Germline CDR1 MNHEY, CDR2 SMNVEV (reference sequence). CDR3 residues: CASRQGVSHLNEQFF. For the CDR3, the DNA is TGTGCCAGCAGACAAGGGGTATCCCACCTGAATGAGCAGTTCTTC.

This clonotype was recorded many times. The chain is built from TRBV6-6 and TRBJ2-7, with D tentatively TRBD1 (6 bases). The V end was cut by 6 bases, the J end by 5 bases, with 11 bases between. The CDR3 extends over 12 amino acids. Germline V gene sequence: CDR1 MNHNY, CDR2 SVGAGI (reference sequence). CDR3 DNA: TGTGCCAGCAGACAGGGCCCCCACGAGCAGTACTTC. Its protein product is CASRQGPHEQYF.

This clonotype was observed a handful of times. The chain joins TRBV6-6 to TRBJ1-6; possibly TRBD1 for D (5 bases). V dropped 2 bases and J dropped 10 bases, with 12 bases sitting between them. CDR1 is MNHNY, CDR2 SVGAGI, per germline (reference sequence). This CDR3 contains 14 residues. The CDR3 here is CASSYRQRGSPLHF. CDR3 in DNA: TGTGCCAGCAGTTACCGACAGAGAGGGTCACCCCTCCACTTT.

This clonotype appeared a single time. The V gene is TRBV20-1, the J gene TRBJ1-1; D not certain. Germline V gene sequence: CDR1 DFQATT, CDR2 SNEGSKA (reference sequence). The CDR3 sequence is 13 residues long. Trimming cost V 4 bases and J 0 bases, with 9 bases left between them. The CDR3 DNA reads TGCAGTGCTAAGTTGCTTATGAACACTGAAGCTTTCTTT. Translating gives CSAKLLMNTEAFF.

The chain joins TRBV7-9 to TRBJ1-1; D is possibly TRBD1 (5 bases). Trimming shortened V by 2 bases and J by 0 bases, and 10 bases separated the two germline ends. The CDR3 runs to 15 residues. Per germline, CDR1 SEHNR and CDR2 FQNEAQ (reference sequence). CDR3 protein: CASSLRQPMNTEAFF. CDR3 bases: TGTGCCAGCAGCTTACGACAGCCCATGAACACTGAAGCTTTCTTT.

This clonotype has a count of ten or more. The chain carries TRBV7-9 and TRBJ1-4; the match to TRBD1 covers 8 bases. The CDR3 has 17 amino acids. The germline gives CDR1 SEHNR, CDR2 FQNEAQ (reference sequence). V shed 2 bases and J 2 bases; nucleotides not matched to a gene: 7. CDR3 residues: CASSLSRTGRTNEKLFF. CDR3 DNA sequence: TGTGCCAGCAGCTTAAGCCGGACAGGGAGGACTAATGAAAAACTGTTTTTT.

In regard to this clonotype: One end of the junction fails to match germline, which may point to a read error. This chain connects TRBV10-3 to TRBJ2-7; D might be TRBD1 or TRBD2, each matching 5 bases. The germline V gene has CDR1 ENHRY and CDR2 SYGVKD. The CDR3 extends over 14 amino acids. The CDR3 protein is CAISDFVGTYEQHF. The DNA for the CDR3 is TGTGCCATCAGTGATTTTGTGGGGACCTACGAGCAGCACTTC.